Each of the 11 T cell receptor beta chains below was sequenced from the same sample in a study of shared clonotypes between healthy human individuals. Profiled with immunoSEQ multiplex PCR; TCRdb holds only in-frame clones, not every one. The sample contains around 500,000 clones, about three quarters of which appear only once. Sequencing was carried out using PBMCs. Receptor source: a woman between 35 and 50 years old in good health. Some clones in this sample may be carry-over from other donors' samples.

The J gene is TRBJ2-5, the V gene TRBV7-9, with D tentatively TRBD1 (6 bases). Trimming left V 4 bases short and J 1 base short, with 19 bases between. Germline V gene data show CDR1 as SEHNR and CDR2 as FQNEAQ (reference sequence). The CDR3 has 17 residues. In DNA, the CDR3 is TGTGCCAGCAGCTCAGTGGGGGACACCGTACTCCAAGAGACCCAGTACTTC. Amino acid sequence: CASSSVGDTVLQETQYF. The whole variable domain, remainder taken from reference TRBV7-9 and TRBJ2-5, is DTGVSQNPRHKITKRGQNVTFRCDPISEHNRLYWYRQTLGQGPEFLTYFQNEAQLEKSRLLSDRFSAERPKGSFSTLEIQRTEQGDSAMYLCASSSVGDTVLQETQYFGPGTRLLVL.

The V and J genes are TRBV19 and TRBJ1-1; D perhaps matches TRBD1 (5 bases). This CDR3 is 12 amino acids long. Deletions cut 3 bases from V and 5 bases from J, with 7 bases between. Looked up from germline, CDR1 is LNHDA and CDR2 is SQIVND (reference sequence). CDR3 region: CASSMGGTEAFF. The CDR3 DNA reads as TGTGCCAGTAGTATGGGGGGGACTGAAGCTTTCTTT.

This sequence joins TRBV29-1 and TRBJ2-2; D is possibly TRBD1 (5 bases). V lost 6 bases and J 0 bases, leaving 17 bases between the germline ends. Per germline, CDR1 SQVTM and CDR2 ANQGSEA. This CDR3 is built from 16 residues. The CDR3 sequence: CSVPLNTGANTGELFF. The CDR3 nucleotides are TGCAGCGTCCCCCTAAACACAGGAGCGAACACCGGGGAGCTGTTTTTT.

This chain connects TRBV7-9 to TRBJ2-1; no reliable D call. Trimming left V 0 bases short and J 10 bases short, with 7 bases between. The CDR3 spans 12 residues. In germline, CDR1 is SEHNR, CDR2 FQNEAQ (reference sequence). The CDR3 DNA is TGTGCCAGCAGCTTAGCGGTAGACGAGCAGTTCTTC. It translates to CASSLAVDEQFF.

The chain has TRBV27 and TRBJ2-1, with a weak D call TRBD2 (5 bases). CDR1 and CDR2 (germline): MNHEY, SMNVEV (reference sequence). The CDR3 has 13 residues. V was shortened by 5 bases and J by 14 bases, with 19 bases between the two germline ends. The CDR3 reads CASSPRTGILEFF. The DNA for the CDR3 is TGTGCCAGCAGTCCGAGGACTGGGATACTGGAGTTCTTC.

The chain has TRBV6-1 and TRBJ1-5; D is unresolved. The CDR3 runs 12 residues. Germline V gene sequence: CDR1 MNHNS, CDR2 SASEGT. Between the trimmed V and J ends, which lost 8 bases and 5 bases, there was a span of 10 bases. In DNA, the CDR3 is TGTGCCAGCCCAAACGGGGATCAGCCCCAGCATTTT. Its protein product is CASPNGDQPQHF.

This chain uses TRBV29-1 with TRBJ2-1; TRBD1 might be the D (5 bases). V lost 5 bases and J 8 bases, leaving 16 bases between the germline ends. Germline CDR1 reads SQVTM; CDR2 reads ANQGSEA. The CDR3 consists of 13 residues. CDR3 bases: TGCAGCGTTAAGCAGGGATGGTCGGATGAGCAGTTCTTC. Translation: CSVKQGWSDEQFF.

V and J are TRBV5-1 and TRBJ2-1; TRBD2 matches 9 bases. CDR3 length equals 15 residues. The J segment lost 9 bases and the V segment lost 0 bases, leaving 7 bases of the junction unmatched. The V gene's germline CDR1 is SGHRS and CDR2 YFSETQ. CDR3 sequence: CASSLGAGGPSEQFF. DNA for the CDR3: TGCGCCAGCAGCTTGGGTGCGGGAGGGCCATCTGAGCAGTTCTTC. Variable domain in full (rest from reference TRBV5-1 and TRBJ2-1): KAGVTQTPRYLIKTRGQQVTLSCSPISGHRSVSWYQQTPGQGLQFLFEYFSETQRNKGNFPGRFSGRQFSNSRSEMNVSTLELGDSALYLCASSLGAGGPSEQFFGPGTRLTVL.

The V call is TRBV7-9, the J call TRBJ2-2, with 12 bases aligning to TRBD2. The CDR3 covers 16 residues. Germline CDR1 and CDR2: SEHNR and FQNEAQ (reference sequence). With V trimmed by 5 bases and J by 3 bases, 4 bases remained unmatched. CDR3 sequence: CASSVTSGGYTGELFF. The CDR3 bases are TGTGCCAGCAGCGTGACTAGCGGGGGCTACACCGGGGAGCTGTTTTTT.

This chain joins TRBV27 and TRBJ1-2; D ambiguous. V lost 5 bases and J 6 bases, leaving 16 bases between the germline ends. Looked up from germline, CDR1 is MNHEY and CDR2 is SMNVEV (reference sequence). CDR3 length: 14 amino acids. CDR3 nucleotides: TGTGCCAGCAGTCCCCTGGGCGGCAGTGATGGCTACACCTTC. It encodes CASSPLGGSDGYTF.

This chain links TRBV9 with TRBJ1-1; tentatively, D is TRBD1 (5 bases). Trimming took off 3 bases at V and 5 bases at J, with 20 bases between the two ends. The CDR3 length is 16 residues. Germline CDR1 SGDLS, CDR2 YYNGEE. The CDR3 region is CASSASIGGGGTEAFF. The DNA of the CDR3 is TGTGCCAGCAGCGCCTCCATTGGGGGGGGTGGGACTGAAGCTTTCTTT.